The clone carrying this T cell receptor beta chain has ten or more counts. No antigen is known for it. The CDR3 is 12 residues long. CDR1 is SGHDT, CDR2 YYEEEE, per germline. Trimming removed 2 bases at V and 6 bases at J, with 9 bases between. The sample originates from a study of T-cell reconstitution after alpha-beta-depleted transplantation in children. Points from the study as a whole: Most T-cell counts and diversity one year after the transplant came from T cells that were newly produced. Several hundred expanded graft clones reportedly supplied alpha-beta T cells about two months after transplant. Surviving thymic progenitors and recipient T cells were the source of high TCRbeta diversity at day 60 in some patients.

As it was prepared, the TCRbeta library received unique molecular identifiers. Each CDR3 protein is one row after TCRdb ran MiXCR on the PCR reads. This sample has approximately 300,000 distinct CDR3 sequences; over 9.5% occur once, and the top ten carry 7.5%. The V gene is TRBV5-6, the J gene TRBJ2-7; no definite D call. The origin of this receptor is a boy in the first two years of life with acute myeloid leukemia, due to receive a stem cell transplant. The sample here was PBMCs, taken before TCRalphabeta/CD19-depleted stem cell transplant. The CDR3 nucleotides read TGTGCCAGCAGCTTACCCTTAGGCGAGCAGTACTTC. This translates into CASSLPLGEQYF.